This T cell receptor (beta chain) was sequenced for a study of post-analysis software for immune sequencing data. Study results and caveats: Controls' normalized Chao1 diversity significantly exceeded that of multiple sclerosis patients. Four or five TRBV segments occurring more often in patients than controls included TRBV5-6, TRBV5-1 and TRBV20-1.

Details on this clonotype: The antigen is not known.

TCR beta libraries were prepared from cDNA with unique molecular identifiers. TCRdb re-derived calls from the PCR reads in MiXCR, one entry per CDR3 protein. This sample yields hundreds of thousands of distinct CDR3 sequences, of which approximately 50% are seen a single time; approximately 4.5% belongs to the top ten. The junction had 11 bases not matched to a gene; V was cut back by 7 bases and J by 4 bases. The CDR3 sequence is 16 residues long. The germline V gene encodes CDR1 SGHRS and CDR2 YFSETQ. The chain employs TRBV5-1 and TRBJ1-1; 12 bases fit TRBD1. The receptor was isolated from a girl aged 5-17 years with multiple sclerosis. Sample: blood. CDR3 coding DNA: TGCGCCAGCGGCTCCGGGACAGGGGGCGTCGGCACTGAAGCTTTCTTT. Encoded protein: CASGSGTGGVGTEAFF.